These T cell receptor beta chains were read from a single sample in a study of cytomegalovirus exposure and HLA in healthy donors. Clones were sequenced by immunoSEQ multiplex PCR, and TCRdb holds only the in-frame ones, with some missing. This sample has approximately 40,000 clones, with 66% found just once. The sequencing sample was made of PBMCs. Every receptor here comes from a man in his fifties or sixties in good health and CMV-seropositive. Each CDR3 is given with its conserved first and last residue. The D gene is left open where the match is weak. Clone size appears in some rows only: once, few, many, or a class for an expanded clone.

cdr3_length: 14; clone_size: .; d_call: .; j_call: TRBJ1-1; v_call: TRBV2; cdr3_nt: TGTGCCAGCAGTGAACAGGCGATGGGTACTGAAGCTTTCTTT; cdr3_aa: CASSEQAMGTEAFF
cdr3_length: 12; clone_size: .; d_call: .; j_call: TRBJ2-7; v_call: TRBV2; cdr3_nt: TGTGCCAGCAGTACAGCCCGGGGAGAGCAGTACTTC; cdr3_aa: CASSTARGEQYF
cdr3_length: 15; clone_size: .; d_call: .; j_call: TRBJ1-6; v_call: TRBV30; cdr3_nt: TGTGCCTGGAGTGGGGGGGTCCCCTATAATTCACCCCTCCACTTT; cdr3_aa: CAWSGGVPYNSPLHF
cdr3_length: 13; clone_size: few; d_call: .; j_call: TRBJ2-1; v_call: TRBV30; cdr3_nt: TGTGCCTGGAGTGCCCGACAGTACAATGAGCAGTTCTTC; cdr3_aa: CAWSARQYNEQFF
cdr3_length: 15; clone_size: few; d_call: TRBD1; j_call: TRBJ1-4; v_call: TRBV6-6; cdr3_nt: TGTGCCAGCAGTTACTCACAGGGGGCGGGTGAAAAACTGTTTTTT; cdr3_aa: CASSYSQGAGEKLFF
cdr3_length: 13; clone_size: .; d_call: .; j_call: TRBJ2-3; v_call: TRBV29-1; cdr3_nt: TGCAGCGTTGAAGACTCCGGAGGAGATACGCAGTATTTT; cdr3_aa: CSVEDSGGDTQYF
cdr3_length: 19; clone_size: .; d_call: TRBD1; j_call: TRBJ1-5; v_call: TRBV7-7; cdr3_nt: TGTGCCAGCAGCCCCCCGGGACAGGGGGGAGAGGACGGCAATCAGCCCCAGCATTTT; cdr3_aa: CASSPPGQGGEDGNQPQHF
cdr3_length: 15; clone_size: once; d_call: TRBD1; j_call: TRBJ1-6; v_call: TRBV4-2; cdr3_nt: TGTGCCAGCAGCCAACCGGGACAGGTGAATTCACCCCTCCACTTT; cdr3_aa: CASSQPGQVNSPLHF
cdr3_length: 16; clone_size: .; d_call: .; j_call: TRBJ1-6; v_call: TRBV4-1; cdr3_nt: TGCGCCAGCAGCCAGGGGCGGTCACGGACTAATTCACCCCTCCACTTT; cdr3_aa: CASSQGRSRTNSPLHF
cdr3_length: 18; clone_size: .; d_call: TRBD1; j_call: TRBJ2-6; v_call: TRBV12-5; cdr3_nt: TGTGCTAGTGGCCTCGAGGGACAGGAGAGCTCTGGGGCCAACGTCCTGACTTTC; cdr3_aa: CASGLEGQESSGANVLTF
cdr3_length: 14; clone_size: .; d_call: .; j_call: TRBJ1-1; v_call: TRBV10-3; cdr3_nt: TGTGCCATCAGTGAGTCGCAGACGGGGACTGAAGCTTTCTTT; cdr3_aa: CAISESQTGTEAFF
cdr3_length: 15; clone_size: .; d_call: TRBD1; j_call: TRBJ1-3; v_call: TRBV7-2; cdr3_nt: TGTGCCAGCAGCCCGGGGACAGGCTCTGGAAACACCATATATTTT; cdr3_aa: CASSPGTGSGNTIYF
cdr3_length: 14; clone_size: .; d_call: .; j_call: TRBJ1-5; v_call: TRBV18; cdr3_nt: TGTGCCAGCTCACCTGGGGGGGGCAATCAGCCCCAGCATTTT; cdr3_aa: CASSPGGGNQPQHF
cdr3_length: 16; clone_size: .; d_call: .; j_call: TRBJ1-2; v_call: TRBV6-1; cdr3_nt: TGTGCCAGCAGTGAAGCGCTCGGGCAGGGTGGTGGCGGCTACACCTTC; cdr3_aa: CASSEALGQGGGGYTF
cdr3_length: 12; clone_size: .; d_call: .; j_call: TRBJ2-7; v_call: TRBV6-6; cdr3_nt: TGTGCCAGCAGTTCAACAGCCTACGAGCAGTACTTC; cdr3_aa: CASSSTAYEQYF
cdr3_length: 16; clone_size: few; d_call: TRBD1; j_call: TRBJ1-5; v_call: TRBV2; cdr3_nt: TGTGCCAGCAGTGGATTGACAGGGGGTCGCAATCAGCCCCAGCATTTT; cdr3_aa: CASSGLTGGRNQPQHF
cdr3_length: 17; clone_size: few; d_call: .; j_call: TRBJ1-1; v_call: TRBV4-3; cdr3_nt: TGCGCCAGCAGCCAAGGTTCCCACGGGGGGACGAACACTGAAGCTTTCTTT; cdr3_aa: CASSQGSHGGTNTEAFF
cdr3_length: 14; clone_size: .; d_call: .; j_call: TRBJ2-1; v_call: TRBV9; cdr3_nt: TGTGCCAGCAGCGTAGCGGGGAGCCACAATGAGCAGTTCTTC; cdr3_aa: CASSVAGSHNEQFF
cdr3_length: 15; clone_size: .; d_call: TRBD1; j_call: TRBJ2-7; v_call: TRBV29-1; cdr3_nt: TGCAGCGTTGGCATTGCACAGGGGGAGACCTACGAGCAGTACTTC; cdr3_aa: CSVGIAQGETYEQYF
cdr3_length: 14; clone_size: many; d_call: .; j_call: TRBJ2-5; v_call: TRBV11-1; cdr3_nt: TGTGCCAGCAGCTTAACGGGACTCCAAGAGACCCAGTACTTC; cdr3_aa: CASSLTGLQETQYF
cdr3_length: 14; clone_size: .; d_call: .; j_call: TRBJ1-1; v_call: TRBV7-2; cdr3_nt: TGTGCCAGCAGCTTAGGCGGGTCGAACACTGAAGCTTTCTTT; cdr3_aa: CASSLGGSNTEAFF
cdr3_length: 15; clone_size: .; d_call: .; j_call: TRBJ2-2; v_call: TRBV18; cdr3_nt: TGTGCCAGCTCACCCGAGGTAACGAACACCGGGGAGCTGTTTTTT; cdr3_aa: CASSPEVTNTGELFF
cdr3_length: 16; clone_size: .; d_call: .; j_call: TRBJ2-1; v_call: TRBV6-1; cdr3_nt: TGTGCCAGCAGTGGCGGCGAATCGGCTCTTTACAATGAGCAGTTCTTC; cdr3_aa: CASSGGESALYNEQFF
cdr3_length: 14; clone_size: .; d_call: .; j_call: TRBJ1-4; v_call: TRBV15; cdr3_nt: TGTGCCACCAGCAGACCCGACAGAGGTGAAAAACTGTTTTTT; cdr3_aa: CATSRPDRGEKLFF
cdr3_length: 14; clone_size: .; d_call: TRBD2; j_call: TRBJ2-1; v_call: TRBV6-4; cdr3_nt: TGTGCCAGCAGTGACCGGGGGGGCGTCAATGAGCAGTTCTTC; cdr3_aa: CASSDRGGVNEQFF
cdr3_length: 13; clone_size: .; d_call: .; j_call: TRBJ1-2; v_call: TRBV30; cdr3_nt: TGTGCCTGGAGTGTGGCCCGAGGGTATGGCTACACCTTC; cdr3_aa: CAWSVARGYGYTF
cdr3_length: 14; clone_size: few; d_call: .; j_call: TRBJ2-7; v_call: TRBV7-2; cdr3_nt: TGTGCCAGCAGCTTAGTCGGGGGAGTCTACGAGCAGTACTTC; cdr3_aa: CASSLVGGVYEQYF